The rows below give T cell receptor beta chains drawn from one sample of a study of monozygotic twins with inflammatory bowel disease. TCRdb reprocessed the 5' RACE reads and stores each CDR3 protein as one record, lacking DNA. This sample's clone table lists 440,000 or so distinct CDR3 sequences. Sequencing was done on a sample of blood. The receptors originated from a human donor with ulcerative colitis or Crohn's disease, or a healthy co-twin of an affected twin (not recorded which). CDR3s include the opening cysteine and the closing phenylalanine or tryptophan.

v_call	j_call	cdr3_aa
TRBV24-1	TRBJ2-6	CATSSRRKIGSGANVLTF
TRBV7-7	TRBJ2-1	CASSLEGGYEQFF
TRBV15	TRBJ2-5	CATSRDSEETQYF
TRBV20-1	TRBJ2-7	CSAAWDRVSYEQYF
TRBV3-1	TRBJ2-5	CASGLGETQYF
TRBV12-3/TRBV12-4	TRBJ1-1	CASRTDGWAREAFF
TRBV12-3/TRBV12-4	TRBJ2-7	CASSPWGDIDYEQYF
TRBV6-2/TRBV6-3	TRBJ2-2	CASRPGQVSLGTGELFF
TRBV12-3/TRBV12-4	TRBJ1-6	CASSFDSDSPLHF
TRBV10-3	TRBJ1-1	CAISESPGRDTEAFF